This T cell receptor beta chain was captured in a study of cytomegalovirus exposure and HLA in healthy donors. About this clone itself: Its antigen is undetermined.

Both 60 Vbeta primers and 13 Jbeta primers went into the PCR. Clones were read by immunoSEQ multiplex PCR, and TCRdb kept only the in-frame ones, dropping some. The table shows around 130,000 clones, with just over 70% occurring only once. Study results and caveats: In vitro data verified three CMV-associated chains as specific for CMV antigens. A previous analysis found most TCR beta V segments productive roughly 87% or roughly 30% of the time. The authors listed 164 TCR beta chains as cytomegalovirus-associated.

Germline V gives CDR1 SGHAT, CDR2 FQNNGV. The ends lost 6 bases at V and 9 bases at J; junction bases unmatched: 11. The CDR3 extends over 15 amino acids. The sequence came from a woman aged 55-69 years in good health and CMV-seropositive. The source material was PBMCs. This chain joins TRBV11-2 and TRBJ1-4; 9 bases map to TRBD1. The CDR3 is CASSSPGQGRKKLFF. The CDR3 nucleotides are TGTGCCAGCAGTTCACCGGGACAGGGCCGAAAAAAACTGTTTTTT.